Reported below is one T cell receptor beta chain. The antigen remains unidentified. Time point meaning: week 11, during vaccination. Mutant IDH1 20-mer peptide, at 300 ug, made up each vaccine dose, with topical imiquimod. The sample comes from a study of a mutant IDH1 vaccine in newly diagnosed glioma. Study summary: Those enrolled had earlier been treated with radiotherapy, temozolomide, or both, mostly both.

Only in-frame clones appear in the TCRdb table, and some are missing; sequencing was by immunoSEQ multiplex PCR. The sample shows roughly 130,000 clones, about four fifths of them seen only once. The V and J ends lost 3 bases and 6 bases respectively, with 10 bases between them. Per germline, CDR1 LGHNA and CDR2 YSLEER. The CDR3 spans 13 residues. Sequenced material: PBMCs, taken from a glioma patient whose treatment included an IDH1 peptide vaccine. V usage is TRBV4-3 and J usage is TRBJ2-3; maybe TRBD2 (6 bases). The origin of this receptor is a middle-aged man with glioma. CDR3 residues: CASSQNAGDTQYF. The CDR3 bases are TGCGCCAGCAGCCAGAATGCGGGGGATACGCAGTATTTT.